The clone carrying this TCR beta chain was recorded only once. What it recognizes is unknown. Researchers reported that TCR beta cDNA libraries carried unique molecular identifiers. A population of about 0.95 to 11 million T cells gave rise to roughly 500,000 cDNA molecules. One entry per CDR3 protein results from TCRdb running MiXCR on the PCR reads. This table holds 350,000 to 450,000 distinct CDR3 sequences, 30% to 45% found once. Germline-derived CDR1 and CDR2 are MNHEY and SVGAGI. This CDR3 comprises 16 residues. The ends lost 0 bases at V and 2 bases at J; junction bases unmatched: 7. This sample was taken from a study of post-analysis software for immune sequencing data. For the study at large: Patients with relapsing-remitting, secondary progressive and progressive-relapsing multiple sclerosis courses were all represented. General study results and limits: Strong co-clustering by F measure linked samples that shared a preparation batch. People with multiple sclerosis had a significantly lower normalized Chao1 diversity than controls did. Elevated frequency relative to controls characterized a handful of TRBV segments in patients, TRBV5-6, TRBV5-1 and TRBV20-1 among them.

The chain carries TRBV6-5 and TRBJ2-7, with TRBD2 matching 7 bases. What was sequenced was blood. The sequence came from a girl aged 2 to 10 with multiple sclerosis. CDR3: CASSYSTASGAYEQYF. In nucleotides, the CDR3 is TGTGCCAGCAGTTACTCGACGGCTAGCGGTGCCTACGAGCAGTACTTC.